This note documents a single T cell receptor (beta chain) sequence. Its cognate antigen is unknown. This specimen comes from a study of Tregs in tolerant kidney transplant recipients. Sequencing was performed with immunoSEQ multiplex PCR; in TCRdb, only in-frame clones are kept and a portion is missing. The top ten hold 0.34% of the sample, which has fewer than 80,000 clones, nearly 98% seen once. Points from the study as a whole: This study did not directly address biological reproducibility.

The ends lost 3 bases at V and 3 bases at J; junction bases unmatched: 2. There are 14 residues in the CDR3. CDR1 LNHDA and CDR2 SQIVND come from the germline V gene (reference sequence). This material consisted of Tregs from blood, taken before the transplant. The receptor was derived from a human donor who received a combined kidney and bone marrow transplant. The chain combines TRBV19 with TRBJ1-5, with 7 positions matching TRBD1. CDR3 DNA sequence: TGTGCCAGTAGTATGGGACAGATCAATCAGCCCCAGCATTTT. Residues: CASSMGQINQPQHF.